This T cell receptor beta chain is drawn from a study of monozygotic twins with inflammatory bowel disease. Study conclusions and caveats: Against healthy co-twins, IBD patients had lower TCRbeta diversity (measured by inverse Simpson).

Unsorted whole blood yielded the total RNA, with T cells left unselected. UMIs were attached via template switching, each with a 6-nucleotide sample barcode. TCRdb reprocessed the 5' RACE reads; each CDR3 protein has one entry and no DNA is given. The listing records around 190,000 distinct CDR3 sequences. Concerning this clonotype itself: The target antigen is unknown.

Germline loops: CDR1 ENHRY, CDR2 SYGVKD. The CDR3 is made up of 16 amino acids. The V call is TRBV10-3, the J call TRBJ2-2. Sequencing input: blood. The TCR comes from a human donor with ulcerative colitis or Crohn's disease, or a healthy co-twin of an affected twin (not recorded which). This CDR3 reads CAISETSIQDTGELFF.